This T cell receptor (beta chain) was identified during a study of blood T cell repertoires in COVID-19. This table comes from immunoSEQ multiplex PCR, and its TCRdb copy is limited to in-frame clones, with some not included. This table holds about 70,000 clones, roughly 80% found once. Sequencing was carried out using peripheral blood. This receptor was taken from a woman in her sixties or seventies with acute or convalescent COVID-19.

The CDR3 bases are TGTGCCAGCTCACCAACGGGACAGGGGGCGCGGGGCTATGGCTACACCTTC. This encodes CASSPTGQGARGYGYTF. The rearrangement links TRBV18 to TRBJ1-2, with 12 bases that match TRBD1. Germline loops: CDR1 KGHSH, CDR2 LQKENI. The CDR3 is made up of 17 amino acids. V shed 2 bases and J 4 bases; nucleotides not matched to a gene: 8. The variable domain in full, with the rest retrieved from reference TRBV18 and TRBJ1-2, is NAGVMQNPRHLVRRRGQEARLRCSPMKGHSHVYWYRQLPEEGLKFMVYLQKENIIDESGMPKERFSAEFPKEGPSILRIQQVVRGDSAAYFCASSPTGQGARGYGYTFGSGTRLTVV.